Reported below is one T cell receptor beta chain. Its antigen is not known. The CDR3 has 16 residues. The V gene end was trimmed by 0 bases and the J gene end by 1 base; junction bases not matched to a gene: 4. In germline, CDR1 is MGHRA, CDR2 YSYEKL. This table comes from immunoSEQ multiplex PCR, and its TCRdb copy is limited to in-frame clones, with some not included. The table lists fewer than 25,000 clones, 60% to 85% of them singletons. The entry originates in a study of OX40 agonist ivuxolimab in advanced cancers. The overall study: Prior therapy, whether anti-PD-1, anti-PD-L1 or anti-CTLA-4, was allowed, and more than 35% had some.

Findings and limits, study-wide: At doses 0.1 to 3.0 mg/kg, CD4+ and CD8+ clones expanded.

This sample comprised CD4+ or CD8+ T cells sorted from blood, obtained in a trial of the OX40 agonist ivuxolimab. This chain joins TRBV4-1 and TRBJ2-3, with TRBD2 identical over 7 bases. This clonotype was sampled from an adult with an advanced solid tumor such as melanoma, head and neck, liver or kidney cancer. This chain's CDR3 is CASSQDGRGGTDTQYF. CDR3 bases: TGCGCCAGCAGCCAAGACGGCCGGGGGGGCACAGATACGCAGTATTTT.